Here is one T cell receptor beta chain with its context. Original data processing: Estimated nucleated cell counts came from reference gene primer amplification. Data came from immunoSEQ multiplex PCR; TCRdb stores just in-frame clones and leaves some out. V and J calls and clone size are copied from that table; D and trimming were computed from the DNA. The sample lists 50,000 or so clones; approximately 80% were seen once. The data were taken from a study of blood T cell repertoires in COVID-19. About the study: COVID-19 samples from acute and convalescent phases originated in the United States, Italy and Spain. Sources were T cells, B-cell-depleted T cells, or PBMCs; the material itself was cDNA or gDNA.

Sequencing was carried out using peripheral blood. This clonotype was sampled from a human donor with active or convalescent COVID-19. The donor label of this sample is uncertain.

This chain's CDR3 is CASSMTSGITGELFF. CDR3 DNA sequence: TGTGCCAGCAGCATGACTAGCGGGATAACCGGGGAGCTGTTTTTT. The gene calls are TRBV6-2 or TRBV6-3 and TRBJ2-2; 11 nucleotides line up with TRBD2. This CDR3 has 15 residues. Unmatched junction bases numbered 5, after V lost 6 bases and J lost 5 bases. The V gene's germline CDR1 is MNHEY and CDR2 SVGEGT.